This section outlines one T cell receptor (beta chain) sequence together with its context. A clone one base away is much larger, so this may be a read error. This sample was taken from a study of CD8 T cells in ankylosing spondylitis. Making use of molecular barcodes, quantitative 5'-RACE generated TCR beta libraries. TCRdb fed the 5' RACE reads into MiXCR, producing one record per CDR3 protein. The table shows 36,000 or so distinct CDR3 sequences, with about 6% occurring only once. The CDR3 length is 14 residues. Germline CDR1 is SGHVS and CDR2 is FNYEAQ. This clonotype was obtained from a male donor with ankylosing spondylitis or in good health (not recorded which). V gene TRBV7-6 combines with J gene TRBJ2-3; D uncertain. The specimen was blood, either unsorted or a sorted T cell fraction (not recorded which). This CDR3 reads CASSLVDGTDKQYF. The CDR3 DNA is TGTGCCAGCAGCTTAGTAGATGGCACAGATAAGCAGTATTTT.